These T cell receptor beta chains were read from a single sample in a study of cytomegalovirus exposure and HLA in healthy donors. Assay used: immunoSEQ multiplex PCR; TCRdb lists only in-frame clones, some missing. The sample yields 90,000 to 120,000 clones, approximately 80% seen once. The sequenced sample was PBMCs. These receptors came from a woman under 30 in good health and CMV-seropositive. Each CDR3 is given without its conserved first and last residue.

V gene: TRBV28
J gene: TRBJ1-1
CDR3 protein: ASRGTGLMNTEAF

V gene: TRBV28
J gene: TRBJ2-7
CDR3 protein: ASSLFSTSGNSYEQY

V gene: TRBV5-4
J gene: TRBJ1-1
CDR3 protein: ASSPGRDRVYGEAF

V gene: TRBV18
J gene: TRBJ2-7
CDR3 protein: ASSPLLAGSSYEQY

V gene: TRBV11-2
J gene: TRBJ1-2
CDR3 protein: ASSLGQGNYGYT

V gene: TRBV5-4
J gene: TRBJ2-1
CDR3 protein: ASRLGGAVDNEQF

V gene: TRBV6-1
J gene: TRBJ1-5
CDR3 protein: ASTRQGSEPQH

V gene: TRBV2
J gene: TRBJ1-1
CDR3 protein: ASNSGGDGTEAF

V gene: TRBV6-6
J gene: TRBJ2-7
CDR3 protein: ASSISGSLPYEQY

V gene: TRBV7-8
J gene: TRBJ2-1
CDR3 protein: ASTGGDGSNEQF

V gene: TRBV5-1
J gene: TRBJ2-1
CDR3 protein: ASSLAIAGESYNEQF

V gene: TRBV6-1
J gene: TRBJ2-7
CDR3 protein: ASSRLAGPYEQY

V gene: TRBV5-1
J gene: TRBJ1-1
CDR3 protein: ASSLAPGYGGTEAF

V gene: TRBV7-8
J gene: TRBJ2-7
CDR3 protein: ASSAGLAETYEQY

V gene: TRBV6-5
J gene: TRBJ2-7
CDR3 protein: ASSRGLAGSYEQY

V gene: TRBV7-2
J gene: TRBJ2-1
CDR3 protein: ASSLILQGGRDNEQF

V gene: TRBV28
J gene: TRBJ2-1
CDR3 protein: AIKSQGPSYNEQF

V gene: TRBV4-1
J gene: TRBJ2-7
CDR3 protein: ASSQEGNGADEQY

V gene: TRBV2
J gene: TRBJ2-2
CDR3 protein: ASSEANRAGELF

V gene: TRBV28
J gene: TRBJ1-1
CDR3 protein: ASSLVGGVRTEAF

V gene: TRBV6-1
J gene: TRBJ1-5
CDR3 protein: ASSWDRGTNQPQH

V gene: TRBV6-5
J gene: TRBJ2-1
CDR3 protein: ASSSLSTNEQF

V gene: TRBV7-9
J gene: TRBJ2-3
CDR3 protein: ASSQLGGGSTDTQY